Each of the 18 T cell receptor beta chains below was sequenced from the same sample in a study of blood T cell repertoires in COVID-19. The repertoire was sequenced with immunoSEQ multiplex PCR; TCRdb's copy has only in-frame clones and lacks some. The sample shows about 40,000 clones, roughly 80% of them seen only once. Source material: peripheral blood. The source of these receptors is a man aged 50-59 years with active or convalescent COVID-19.

The chain is built from TRBV19 and TRBJ1-2, with a tentative D call TRBD1 (6 bases). Trimming pared 8 bases from V and 2 bases from J, leaving 9 bases between. Germline V gene sequence: CDR1 LNHDA, CDR2 SQIVND (reference sequence). The CDR3 contains 12 residues. The DNA for the CDR3 is TGTGCCAGTCTCGACAGGAACTATGGCTACACCTTC. It is translated as CASLDRNYGYTF. Using reference TRBV19 and TRBJ1-2 for the parts outside the CDR3, the full variable domain is DGGITQSPKYLFRKEGQNVTLSCEQNLNHDAMYWYRQDPGQGLRLIYYSQIVNDFQKGDIAEGYSVSREKKESFPLTVTSAQKNPTAFYLCASLDRNYGYTFGSGTRLTVV.

The chain joins TRBV29-1 to TRBJ2-1; 7 nucleotides match TRBD1. The V segment lost 3 bases and the J segment 4 bases; nucleotides outside the gene matches: 6. The germline V gene encodes CDR1 SQVTM and CDR2 ANQGSEA. The CDR3 runs 14 residues. The CDR3 spells CSVETGNRYNEQFF. The DNA of the CDR3 is TGCAGCGTTGAGACAGGGAATAGGTACAATGAGCAGTTCTTC.

The CDR3 DNA reads as TGTGCCAGCAGCCTGAGGGTGAACACTGAAGCTTTCTTT. It yields the protein CASSLRVNTEAFF. V and J are TRBV11-3 and TRBJ1-1; D remains ambiguous. V lost 5 bases to trimming and J lost 0 bases, with 7 bases between them. CDR1 is SGHNT, CDR2 YENEEA, per germline. The CDR3 is made up of 13 amino acids.

This chain uses TRBV25-1 with TRBJ1-4; D ambiguous. V was clipped by 5 bases and J by 5 bases, with 6 bases between them. The CDR3 runs to 12 residues. Germline V gives CDR1 MGHDK, CDR2 SYGVNS. This chain's CDR3 is CASSIKNEKLFF. In DNA form, the CDR3 reads TGTGCCAGCAGTATAAAAAATGAAAAACTGTTTTTT.

The chain is built from TRBV28 and TRBJ1-2; 8 bases match TRBD1. The CDR3 is 15 residues long. The V gene end was trimmed by 6 bases and the J gene end by 0 bases; junction bases not matched to a gene: 6. Looked up from germline, CDR1 is MDHEN and CDR2 is SYDVKM. CDR3 region: CASRTGETSNYGYTF. In nucleotides, the CDR3 is TGTGCCAGCAGGACAGGGGAAACCTCTAACTATGGCTACACCTTC.

This sequence joins TRBV7-8 and TRBJ1-3; D call uncertain. Germline CDR1 is SGHVS and CDR2 is FQNEAQ. Trimming pared 4 bases from V and 0 bases from J, leaving 10 bases between. The CDR3 sequence is 15 residues long. CDR3 DNA: TGTGCCAGCAGCTCCACAGAATCCTCTGGAAACACCATATATTTT. It is translated as CASSSTESSGNTIYF.

CDR3 coding DNA: TGTGCCAGCAGGTGGGGACAGGGGGCCTACGAGCAGTACTTC. Translating gives CASRWGQGAYEQYF. The chain couples TRBV27 to TRBJ2-7; 11 bases map to TRBD1. Germline CDR1 reads MNHEY; CDR2 reads SMNVEV (reference sequence). V was pared by 6 bases and J by 2 bases, with 3 bases of the junction left unmatched. The CDR3 has 14 residues.

The CDR3 here is CASSLARGAYEQYF. CDR3 sequence (DNA): TGTGCCAGCAGCTTAGCCAGGGGCGCCTACGAGCAGTACTTC. The rearrangement uses TRBV11-2 and TRBJ2-7; TRBD1 might be the D (6 bases). Germline CDR1 and CDR2: SGHAT and FQNNGV. Trimming pared 1 base from V and 2 bases from J, leaving 9 bases between. The CDR3 sequence is 14 residues long.

The V and J genes are TRBV7-3 and TRBJ2-3; TRBD2 might be the D (5 bases). The CDR3 covers 13 residues. V lost 5 bases, J lost 4 bases, and 10 bases lay in between. Germline assignment: CDR1 SGHTA and CDR2 FQGTGA. The CDR3 nucleotides read TGTGCCAGCAGCACCCCGGGGTCAGATACGCAGTATTTT. Protein sequence: CASSTPGSDTQYF.

The chain has TRBV27 and TRBJ1-5, with D possibly TRBD1 on 5 matching bases. The length of the CDR3 is 17 residues. The germline V gene encodes CDR1 MNHEY and CDR2 SMNVEV (reference sequence). Trimming took off 5 bases at V and 1 base at J, with 18 bases between the two ends. DNA for the CDR3: TGTGCCAGCAGTCCCTCTTGGGGCGGAAGGAGCAATCAGCCCCAGCATTTT. Amino acid sequence: CASSPSWGGRSNQPQHF.

The rearrangement joins TRBV3-1 (or the pseudogene TRBV3-2) to TRBJ1-5; D gene uncertain. The germline V gene has CDR1 LGHDT and CDR2 YNNKEL (reference sequence). CDR3 size: 15 residues. Trimming removed 5 bases from V and 5 bases from J, with 16 bases in between. The chain's CDR3 is CASSSGPGSHQPQHF. The CDR3 DNA reads as TGTGCCAGCAGCTCGGGCCCGGGGTCTCATCAGCCCCAGCATTTT.

The CDR3 region has the DNA TGTGCCAGCAGTGAAGGGGCAATCTATGGCTACACCTTC. Translation gives CASSEGAIYGYTF. V and J are TRBV6-1 and TRBJ1-2; no clear D. Germline CDR1 MNHNS, CDR2 SASEGT. With 1 base removed from V and 4 bases from J, the gap between germline ends came to 7 bases. This CDR3 spans 13 amino acids.

This chain connects TRBV7-9 to TRBJ2-1; weak D call: TRBD2 (5 bases). Germline V gene lookup returns CDR1 SEHNR and CDR2 FQNEAQ (reference sequence). The length of the CDR3 is 13 residues. V gave up 5 bases and J gave up 7 bases, with 12 bases separating them. CDR3 nucleotides: TGTGCCAGCAGCCGAACCGGGGTAAATGAGCAGTTCTTC. Translation gives CASSRTGVNEQFF.

The rearrangement links TRBV15 to TRBJ1-4; perhaps TRBD1 as D (5 bases). CDR1 LNHNV and CDR2 YYDKDF come from the germline V gene (reference sequence). Trimming left V 0 bases short and J 8 bases short, with 13 bases between. The CDR3 loop spans 15 amino acids. CDR3 nucleotides: TGTGCCACCAGCAGAGAAAGGGGTAAAGGGGAAAAACTGTTTTTT. Protein: CATSRERGKGEKLFF.

This clone was seen once. The chain joins TRBV13 to TRBJ1-2; maybe TRBD1 (6 bases). This CDR3 spans 15 amino acids. The ends were cut back, 4 bases at V and 4 bases at J, with 16 bases in the middle. The germline gives CDR1 PRHDT, CDR2 FYEKMQ (reference sequence). CDR3 nucleotide sequence: TGTGCCAGCAGCTGGGGACACTTGGGTTTCTATGGCTACACCTTC. Protein product: CASSWGHLGFYGYTF.

This chain uses TRBV12-5 with TRBJ1-1; D unclear. The CDR3 contains 12 residues. Germline CDR1 reads LGHNT; CDR2 reads FRNRAP. Trimming stripped 4 bases from V and 1 base from J, with 4 bases between. CDR3 in DNA: TGTGCTAGTGGTTGGGCGAACACTGAAGCTTTCTTT. It encodes CASGWANTEAFF. The variable domain in full, completed from reference TRBV12-5 and TRBJ1-1, reads DARVTQTPRHKVTEMGQEVTMRCQPILGHNTVFWYRQTMMQGLELLAYFRNRAPLDDSGMPKDRFSAEMPDATLATLKIQPSEPRDSAVYFCASGWANTEAFFGQGTRLTVV.

The chain carries TRBV7-6 and TRBJ2-3, with 8 bases aligning to TRBD2. The V and J ends lost 5 bases and 6 bases, in that order; junction bases with no gene match: 10. CDR3 length: 15 residues. Germline CDR1 SGHVS, CDR2 FNYEAQ. The CDR3 DNA follows: TGTGCCAGCAGCCGGGAGGGGCGAGCCCTCGATACGCAGTATTTT. Its translation: CASSREGRALDTQYF.

The V and J genes are TRBV11-3 and TRBJ1-1; weak D call: TRBD1 (6 bases). The CDR3 covers 14 residues. Per the germline V gene, CDR1 is SGHNT and CDR2 is YENEEA. The V end lost 5 bases, the J end lost 1 base, and 11 bases lay between the germline ends. The CDR3 reads CASSRGHSNTEAFF. CDR3 DNA: TGTGCCAGCAGCCGGGGACATTCGAACACTGAAGCTTTCTTT.